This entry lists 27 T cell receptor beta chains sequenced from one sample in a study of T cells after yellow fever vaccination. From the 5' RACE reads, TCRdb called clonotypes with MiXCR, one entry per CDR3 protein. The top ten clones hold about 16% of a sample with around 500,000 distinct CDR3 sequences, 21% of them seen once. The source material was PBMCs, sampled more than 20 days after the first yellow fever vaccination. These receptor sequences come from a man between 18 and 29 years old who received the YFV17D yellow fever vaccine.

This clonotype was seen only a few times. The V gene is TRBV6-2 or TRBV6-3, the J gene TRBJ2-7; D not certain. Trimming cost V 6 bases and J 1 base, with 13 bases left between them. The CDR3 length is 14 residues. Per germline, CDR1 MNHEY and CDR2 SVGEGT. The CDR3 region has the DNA TGTGCCAGCAGCGCCGGGCCAGCATCCTACGAGCAGTACTTC. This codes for CASSAGPASYEQYF.

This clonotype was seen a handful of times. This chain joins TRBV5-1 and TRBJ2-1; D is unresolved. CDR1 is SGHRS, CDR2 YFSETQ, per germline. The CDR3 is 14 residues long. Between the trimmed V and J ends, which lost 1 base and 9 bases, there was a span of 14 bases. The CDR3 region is CASSLSWVGSEQFF. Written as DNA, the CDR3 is TGCGCCAGCAGCTTGAGCTGGGTCGGTAGTGAGCAGTTCTTC.

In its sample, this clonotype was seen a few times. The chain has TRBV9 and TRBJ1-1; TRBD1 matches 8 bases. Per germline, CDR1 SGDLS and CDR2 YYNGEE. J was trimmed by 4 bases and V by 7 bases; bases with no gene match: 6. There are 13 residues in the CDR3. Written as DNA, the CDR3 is TGTGCCAGCGGACAGGGAAGCAGCACTGAAGCTTTCTTT. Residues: CASGQGSSTEAFF.

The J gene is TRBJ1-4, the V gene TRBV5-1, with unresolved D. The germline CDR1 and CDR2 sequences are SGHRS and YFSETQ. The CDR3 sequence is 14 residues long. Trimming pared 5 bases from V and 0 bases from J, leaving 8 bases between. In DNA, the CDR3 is TGCGCCAGCAGGATCAGAGCAACTAATGAAAAACTGTTTTTT. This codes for CASRIRATNEKLFF.

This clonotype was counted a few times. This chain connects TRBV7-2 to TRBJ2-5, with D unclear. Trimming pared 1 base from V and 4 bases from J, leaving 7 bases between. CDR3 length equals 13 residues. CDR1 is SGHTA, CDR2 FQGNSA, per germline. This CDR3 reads CASSLVLGETQYF. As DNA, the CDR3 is TGTGCCAGCAGCTTAGTTTTGGGAGAGACCCAGTACTTC.

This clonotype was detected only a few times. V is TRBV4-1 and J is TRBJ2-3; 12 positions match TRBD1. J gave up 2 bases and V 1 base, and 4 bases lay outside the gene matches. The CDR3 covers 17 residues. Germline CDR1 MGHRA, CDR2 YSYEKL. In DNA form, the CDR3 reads TGCGCCAGCAGCCAAGGCGGGACAGGGGGCCCCACAGATACGCAGTATTTT. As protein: CASSQGGTGGPTDTQYF.

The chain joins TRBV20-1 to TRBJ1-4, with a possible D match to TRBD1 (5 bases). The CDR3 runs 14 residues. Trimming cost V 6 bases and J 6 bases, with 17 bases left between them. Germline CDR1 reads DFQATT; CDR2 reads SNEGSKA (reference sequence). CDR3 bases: TGCAGTGCCTCCGACAAGGGGCTGGATGAAAAACTGTTTTTT. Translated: CSASDKGLDEKLFF.

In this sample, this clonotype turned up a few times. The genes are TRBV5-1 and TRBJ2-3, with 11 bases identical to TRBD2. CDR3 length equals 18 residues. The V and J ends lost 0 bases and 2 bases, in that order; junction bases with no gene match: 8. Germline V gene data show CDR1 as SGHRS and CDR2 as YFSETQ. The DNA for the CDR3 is TGCGCCAGCAGCTTGGGGGTCCTAGCGGGGGGCATCACAGATACGCAGTATTTT. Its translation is CASSLGVLAGGITDTQYF.

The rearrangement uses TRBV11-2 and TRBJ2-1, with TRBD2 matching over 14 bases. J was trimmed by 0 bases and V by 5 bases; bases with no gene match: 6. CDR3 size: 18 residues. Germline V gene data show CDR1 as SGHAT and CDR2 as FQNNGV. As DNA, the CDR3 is TGTGCCAGCAGCCAGGGACTAGCGGGGGCCATCTCCTACAATGAGCAGTTCTTC. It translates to CASSQGLAGAISYNEQFF.

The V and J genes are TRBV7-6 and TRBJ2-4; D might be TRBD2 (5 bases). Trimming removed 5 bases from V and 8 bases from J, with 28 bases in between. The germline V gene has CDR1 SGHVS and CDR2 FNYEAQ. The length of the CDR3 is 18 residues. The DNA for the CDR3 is TGTGCCAGCAGCCTTGAACTGGGTCCGGCGGAGGTTCGGCACATTCAGTACTTC. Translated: CASSLELGPAEVRHIQYF.

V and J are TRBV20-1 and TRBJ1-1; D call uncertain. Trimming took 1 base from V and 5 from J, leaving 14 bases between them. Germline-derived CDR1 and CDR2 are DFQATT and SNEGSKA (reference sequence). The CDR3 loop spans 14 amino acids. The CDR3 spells CSARGGPGFTEAFF. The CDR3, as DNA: TGCAGTGCTAGAGGGGGTCCTGGATTTACTGAAGCTTTCTTT.

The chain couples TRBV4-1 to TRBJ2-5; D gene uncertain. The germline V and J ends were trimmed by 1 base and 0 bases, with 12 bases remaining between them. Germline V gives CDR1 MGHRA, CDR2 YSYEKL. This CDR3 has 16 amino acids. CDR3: CASSQVWTRNQETQYF. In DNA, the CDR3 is TGCGCCAGCAGCCAAGTTTGGACCCGTAACCAAGAGACCCAGTACTTC.

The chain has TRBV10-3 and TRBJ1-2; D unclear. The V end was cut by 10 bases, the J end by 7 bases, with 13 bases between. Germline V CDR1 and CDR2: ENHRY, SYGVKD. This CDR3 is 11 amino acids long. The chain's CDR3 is CATTMGGGYTF. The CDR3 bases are TGTGCCACTACTATGGGCGGTGGCTACACCTTC.

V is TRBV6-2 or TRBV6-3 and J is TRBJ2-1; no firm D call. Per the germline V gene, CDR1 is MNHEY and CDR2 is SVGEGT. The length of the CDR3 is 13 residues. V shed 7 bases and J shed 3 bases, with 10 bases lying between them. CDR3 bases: TGTGCCAGCACCCCATGGAGCTACAATGAGCAGTTCTTC. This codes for CASTPWSYNEQFF.

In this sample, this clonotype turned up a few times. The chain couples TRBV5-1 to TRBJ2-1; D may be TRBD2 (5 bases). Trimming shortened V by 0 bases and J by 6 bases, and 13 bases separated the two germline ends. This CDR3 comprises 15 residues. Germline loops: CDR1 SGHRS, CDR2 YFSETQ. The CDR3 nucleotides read TGCGCCAGCAGCTTGGGGACCTGGGAGTCCAATGAGCAGTTCTTC. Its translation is CASSLGTWESNEQFF.

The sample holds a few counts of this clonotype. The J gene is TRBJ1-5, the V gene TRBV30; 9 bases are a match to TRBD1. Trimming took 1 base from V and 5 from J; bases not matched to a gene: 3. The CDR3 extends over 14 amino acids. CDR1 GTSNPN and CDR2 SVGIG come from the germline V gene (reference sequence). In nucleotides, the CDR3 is TGTGCCTGGAGTGGCGGGACAGGGTATCAGCCCCAGCATTTT. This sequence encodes CAWSGGTGYQPQHF.

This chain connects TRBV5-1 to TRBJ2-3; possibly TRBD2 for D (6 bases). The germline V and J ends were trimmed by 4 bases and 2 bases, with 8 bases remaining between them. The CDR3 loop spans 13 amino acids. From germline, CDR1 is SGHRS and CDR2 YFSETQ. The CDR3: CASSGGTTDTQYF. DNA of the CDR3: TGCGCCAGCAGCGGAGGGACCACAGATACGCAGTATTTT.

CDR3: CASSLMGQGYGYTF. In nucleotides, the CDR3 is TGTGCCAGCAGCTTAATGGGACAGGGTTATGGCTACACCTTC. The chain couples TRBV7-6 to TRBJ1-2; 9 nucleotides match TRBD1. The V gene's germline CDR1 is SGHVS and CDR2 FNYEAQ. V lost 2 bases, J lost 5 bases, and 3 bases stayed unmatched. There are 14 residues in the CDR3.

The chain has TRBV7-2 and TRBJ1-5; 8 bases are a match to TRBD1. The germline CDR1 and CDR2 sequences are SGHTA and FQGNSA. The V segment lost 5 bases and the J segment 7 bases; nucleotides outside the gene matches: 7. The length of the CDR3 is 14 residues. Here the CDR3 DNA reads TGTGCCAGCAGCCCTGGACAGGGACGCCAGCCCCAGCATTTT. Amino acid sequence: CASSPGQGRQPQHF. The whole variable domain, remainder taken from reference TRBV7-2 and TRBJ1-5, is GAGVSQSPSNKVTEKGKDVELRCDPISGHTALYWYRQSLGQGLEFLIYFQGNSAPDKSGLPSDRFSAERTGGSVSTLTIQRTQQEDSAVYLCASSPGQGRQPQHFGDGTRLSIL.

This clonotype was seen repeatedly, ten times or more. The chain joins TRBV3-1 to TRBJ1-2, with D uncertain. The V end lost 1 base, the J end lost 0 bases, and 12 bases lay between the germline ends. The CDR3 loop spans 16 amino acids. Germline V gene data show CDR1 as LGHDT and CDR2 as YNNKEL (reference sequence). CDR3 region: CASSQGWFQANYGYTF. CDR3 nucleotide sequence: TGTGCCAGCAGCCAAGGGTGGTTTCAAGCTAACTATGGCTACACCTTC. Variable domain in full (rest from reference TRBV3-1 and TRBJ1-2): DTAVSQTPKYLVTQMGNDKSIKCEQNLGHDTMYWYKQDSKKFLKIMFSYNNKELIINETVPNRFSPKSPDKAHLNLHINSLELGDSAVYFCASSQGWFQANYGYTFGSGTRLTVV.

The CDR3 loop is CASSPVIGGEAFF. The CDR3 coding sequence is TGTGCCAGCAGCCCGGTCATAGGGGGAGAAGCTTTCTTT. This sequence joins TRBV5-6 and TRBJ1-1; D is possibly TRBD1 (6 bases). The CDR3 runs to 13 residues. CDR1 is SGHDT and CDR2 is YYEEEE in the germline V gene. V was clipped by 4 bases and J by 8 bases, with 15 bases between them.

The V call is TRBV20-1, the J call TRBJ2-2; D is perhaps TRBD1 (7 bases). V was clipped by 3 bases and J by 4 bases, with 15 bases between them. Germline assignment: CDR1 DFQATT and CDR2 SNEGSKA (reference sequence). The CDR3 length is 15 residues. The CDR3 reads CSASAQGGGTGELFF. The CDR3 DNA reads TGCAGTGCTAGTGCCCAGGGGGGTGGCACCGGGGAGCTGTTTTTT.

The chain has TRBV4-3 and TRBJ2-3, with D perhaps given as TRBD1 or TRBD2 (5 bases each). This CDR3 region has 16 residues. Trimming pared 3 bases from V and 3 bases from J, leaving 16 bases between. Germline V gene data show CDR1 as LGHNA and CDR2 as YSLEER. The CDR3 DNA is TGCGCCAGCAGCCAGGGGACCTTCAGTAGTACAGATACGCAGTATTTT. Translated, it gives CASSQGTFSSTDTQYF.

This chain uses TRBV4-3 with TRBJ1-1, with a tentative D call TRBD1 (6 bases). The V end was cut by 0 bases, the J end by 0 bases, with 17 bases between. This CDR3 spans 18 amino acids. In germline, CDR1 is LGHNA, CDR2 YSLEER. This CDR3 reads CASSQDWTAYGVNTEAFF. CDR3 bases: TGCGCCAGCAGCCAAGATTGGACAGCCTATGGTGTGAACACTGAAGCTTTCTTT.

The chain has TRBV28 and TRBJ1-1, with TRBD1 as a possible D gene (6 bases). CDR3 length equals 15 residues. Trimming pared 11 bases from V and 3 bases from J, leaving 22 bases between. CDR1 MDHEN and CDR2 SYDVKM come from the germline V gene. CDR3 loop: CALKAPQGSYTEAFF. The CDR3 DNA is TGTGCCCTCAAGGCGCCCCAGGGGTCCTACACTGAAGCTTTCTTT.

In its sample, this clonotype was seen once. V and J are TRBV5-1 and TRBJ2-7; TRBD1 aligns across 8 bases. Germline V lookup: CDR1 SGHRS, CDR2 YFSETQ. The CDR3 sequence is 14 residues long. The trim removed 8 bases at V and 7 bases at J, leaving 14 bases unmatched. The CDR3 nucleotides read TGCGCCAGAACCTCCGGGACAGGTTTGTGTGAGCAGTACGTC. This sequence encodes CARTSGTGLCEQYV.

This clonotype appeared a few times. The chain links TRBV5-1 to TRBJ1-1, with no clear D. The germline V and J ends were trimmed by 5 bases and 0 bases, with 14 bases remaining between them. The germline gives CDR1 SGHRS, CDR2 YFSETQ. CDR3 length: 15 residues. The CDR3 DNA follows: TGCGCCAGCAGTGGGCTCCTCGCTATGAACACTGAAGCTTTCTTT. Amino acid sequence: CASSGLLAMNTEAFF.